The sequence of this T cell receptor (beta chain) was determined in a study of blood T cell repertoires in COVID-19. Looking at the study overall: Both acute and convalescent COVID-19 samples were obtained from the United States, Italy and Spain. Sample material is recorded as cDNA or gDNA derived from T cells, B-cell-depleted T cells, or PBMCs.

Per the original data handling: Reference gene primers were amplified, and this amplification served to estimate nucleated cell counts. Clones were sequenced by immunoSEQ multiplex PCR, and TCRdb holds only the in-frame ones, with some missing. Clone size and the V and J calls come from that table; the DNA yielded D and trimming. The sample includes roughly 200,000 clones, around 92% of them seen just once. The CDR3 is 11 residues long. Germline trimming cut 10 bases from V and 6 bases from J; bases unmatched to any gene: 5. This clonotype was sampled from a woman between 25 and 40 years old with acute COVID-19. What was sequenced was PBMCs or T cells enriched from blood (not recorded which). This sequence joins TRBV12-3 or TRBV12-4 and TRBJ1-1, with 7 nucleotides matching TRBD1. CDR3 coding DNA: TGTGCCACCTCTACAGGGGCTGAAGCTTTCTTT. The encoded protein is CATSTGAEAFF.